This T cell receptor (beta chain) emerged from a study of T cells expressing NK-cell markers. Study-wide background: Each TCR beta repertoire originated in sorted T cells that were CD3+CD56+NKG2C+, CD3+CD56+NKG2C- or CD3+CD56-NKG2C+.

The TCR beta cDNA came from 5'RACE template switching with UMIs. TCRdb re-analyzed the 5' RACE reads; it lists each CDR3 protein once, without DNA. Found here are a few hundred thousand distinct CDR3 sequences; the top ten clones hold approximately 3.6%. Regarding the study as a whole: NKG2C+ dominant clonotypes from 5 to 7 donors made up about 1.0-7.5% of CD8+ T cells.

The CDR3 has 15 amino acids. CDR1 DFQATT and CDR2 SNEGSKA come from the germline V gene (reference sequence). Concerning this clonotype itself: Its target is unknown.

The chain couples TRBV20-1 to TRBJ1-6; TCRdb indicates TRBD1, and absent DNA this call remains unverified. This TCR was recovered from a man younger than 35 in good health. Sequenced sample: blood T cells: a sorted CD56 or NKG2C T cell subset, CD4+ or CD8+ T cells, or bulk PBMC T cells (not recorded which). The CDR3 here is CSAIDRASYNSPLHF.